This T cell receptor beta chain originates from a study of persistence of HIV-infected CD4 T cells. Study at large: Donors were ART-treated; their CMV- and Gag-responding CD4+ T cells were isolated. Study-wide results and limits: TCRbeta richness was lower in CMV- and Gag-responding cells than in anti-CD3/anti-CD28-responding cells. Rare CMV-responding cells carrying HIV-1 proviruses were not analyzed separately for TCR.

The immunoSEQ assay was version 4, run in survey mode. Profiled with immunoSEQ multiplex PCR; TCRdb holds only in-frame clones, not every one. The data contain 30,000 to 45,000 clones, 65% to 85% of them seen just once; the ten biggest clones take up approximately 1.6%. The sample holds one count of this clone. The antigen is undetermined. V gave up 0 bases and J gave up 7 bases, with 12 bases separating them. Germline assignment: CDR1 LGHNA and CDR2 YNFKEQ. This CDR3 has 15 amino acids. Lysates of CMV-infected fibroblasts at approximately 10 ug/mL stimulated these cells. CD40L-negative CD69-negative CD45RO-high memory CD4+ T cells were sorted as populations depleted of antigen-responding cells.

The rearrangement joins TRBV4-2 to TRBJ1-4; D is perhaps TRBD1 (5 bases). The receptor comes from an adult man with HIV who was CMV-seropositive. Source: CD4+ T cells sorted from PBMCs after roughly 19-hour stimulation, taken from a patient who received antiretroviral therapy. The CDR3 sequence is CASSQEWGVGEKLFF. The CDR3 DNA reads as TGTGCCAGCAGCCAAGAATGGGGGGTCGGTGAAAAACTGTTTTTT.